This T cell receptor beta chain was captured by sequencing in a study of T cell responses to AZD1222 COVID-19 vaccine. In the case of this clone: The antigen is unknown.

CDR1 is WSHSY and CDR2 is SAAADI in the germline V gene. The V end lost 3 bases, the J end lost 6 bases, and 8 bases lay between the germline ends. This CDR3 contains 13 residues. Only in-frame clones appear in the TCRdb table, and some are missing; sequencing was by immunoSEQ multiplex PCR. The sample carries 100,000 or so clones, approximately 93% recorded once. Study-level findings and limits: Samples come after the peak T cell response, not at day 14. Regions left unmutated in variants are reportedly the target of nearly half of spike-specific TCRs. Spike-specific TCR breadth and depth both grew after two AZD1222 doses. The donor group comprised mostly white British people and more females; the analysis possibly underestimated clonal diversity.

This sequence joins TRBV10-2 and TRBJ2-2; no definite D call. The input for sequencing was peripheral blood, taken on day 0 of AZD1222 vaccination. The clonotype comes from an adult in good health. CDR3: CASSDAVAGELFF. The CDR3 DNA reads TGCGCCAGCAGTGACGCGGTTGCCGGGGAGCTGTTTTTT.